One and the same sample provided the 9 T cell receptor beta chains below, sequenced in a study of T cell changes during pregnancy in multiple sclerosis. The data were produced by immunoSEQ multiplex PCR, yet TCRdb's version contains in-frame clones alone and is incomplete. The sample includes roughly 52,000 clones, 94% of them seen just once. Sequences were derived from CD8+ T cells from peripheral blood mononuclear cells, sampled before pregnancy. Source of these receptors: a female donor with multiple sclerosis, enrolled in a pregnancy study.

The chain employs TRBV6-4 and TRBJ1-1; 7 bases line up with TRBD1. Germline V gene sequence: CDR1 MRHNA, CDR2 SNTAGT. This CDR3 is 13 amino acids long. The trim removed 6 bases at V and 5 bases at J, leaving 6 bases unmatched. CDR3 DNA sequence: TGTGCCAGCAGGACAGGGTGGGGGACTGAAGCTTTCTTT. Translation: CASRTGWGTEAFF.

The chain carries TRBV5-8 and TRBJ1-5; no definite D call. Germline CDR1 reads SGHTS; CDR2 reads YDEGEE. Deletions cut 0 bases from V and 2 bases from J, with 9 bases between. The CDR3 consists of 15 residues. This chain's CDR3 is CASSLAPQRNQPQHF. The CDR3 region has the DNA TGTGCCAGCAGCTTGGCCCCACAGCGCAATCAGCCCCAGCATTTT. The complete variable domain, with remaining parts taken from reference TRBV5-8 and TRBJ1-5, reads EAGVTQSPTHLIKTRGQQATLRCSPISGHTSVYWYQQALGLGLQFLLWYDEGEERNRGNFPPRFSGRQFPNYSSELNVNALELEDSALYLCASSLAPQRNQPQHFGDGTRLSIL.

The V and J genes are TRBV19 and TRBJ2-7, with D maybe TRBD2 (6 bases). CDR1 is LNHDA, CDR2 SQIVND, per germline (reference sequence). Between the trimmed V and J ends, which lost 7 bases and 0 bases, there was a span of 7 bases. The CDR3 length is 12 residues. The CDR3 sequence is CASTSDSYEQYF. In DNA, the CDR3 is TGTGCCAGTACTAGCGACTCCTACGAGCAGTACTTC.

V and J are TRBV11-2 and TRBJ2-1; 9 bases line up with TRBD2. The germline gives CDR1 SGHAT, CDR2 FQNNGV. The V segment lost 2 bases and the J segment 3 bases; nucleotides outside the gene matches: 5. This CDR3 is built from 16 residues. The CDR3 coding sequence is TGTGCCAGCAGCTTAATGACTAGCGGAGACTACAATGAGCAGTTCTTC. Its protein is CASSLMTSGDYNEQFF.

The CDR3, as DNA: TGCGCCAGCAGCGTCCCACACACCCGGGCAGGGGTCGAGCAGTACTTC. It translates to CASSVPHTRAGVEQYF. This chain links TRBV4-1 with TRBJ2-7, with D possibly matching TRBD1 (6 bases). The CDR3 consists of 16 residues. Trimming cost V 5 bases and J 6 bases, with 23 bases left between them. CDR1 is MGHRA, CDR2 YSYEKL, per germline.

The chain joins TRBV9 to TRBJ2-3; no clear D. The CDR3 contains 15 residues. In germline, CDR1 is SGDLS, CDR2 YYNGEE. V gave up 4 bases and J gave up 0 bases, with 12 bases separating them. The CDR3 DNA is TGTGCCAGCAGCCTACGAAGCACTAGCACAGATACGCAGTATTTT. Amino acids: CASSLRSTSTDTQYF.

The chain links TRBV27 to TRBJ2-7; 10 nucleotides align to TRBD1. The CDR3 consists of 15 residues. The ends lost 5 bases at V and 2 bases at J; junction bases unmatched: 6. Germline values: CDR1 MNHEY, CDR2 SMNVEV (reference sequence). CDR3 residues: CASSTPGQGTYEQYF. The CDR3 region has the DNA TGTGCCAGCAGTACTCCGGGACAGGGGACCTACGAGCAGTACTTC.

V is TRBV4-3 and J is TRBJ2-4; D is uncertain. Germline V lookup: CDR1 LGHNA, CDR2 YSLEER. This CDR3 has 14 amino acids. V lost 4 bases, J lost 7 bases, and 14 bases lay in between. The CDR3 region has the DNA TGCGCCAGCAGCCCGCAAACTCGGTGGAACATTCAGTACTTC. It codes for CASSPQTRWNIQYF.

The chain carries TRBV13 and TRBJ2-1, with D possibly being TRBD2 (5 bases). CDR1 is PRHDT, CDR2 FYEKMQ, per germline (reference sequence). The CDR3 is 15 amino acids. The V and J ends lost 7 bases and 0 bases respectively, with 13 bases between them. CDR3 DNA: TGTGCCAGCACCGCTAGCCCTAGCTCCTACAATGAGCAGTTCTTC. It encodes CASTASPSSYNEQFF.